The 27 T cell receptor beta chains reported below all come from one sample, sequenced in a study of blood T cell repertoires in COVID-19. Sequenced by immunoSEQ multiplex PCR; TCRdb stores in-frame clones only, minus some. The sample lists approximately 440,000 clones, around 90% occurring once. Input material: PBMCs or T cells enriched from blood (not recorded which). The receptor source for this set is a woman younger than 30 who had recovered from COVID-19.

The chain couples TRBV7-9 to TRBJ2-3, with D maybe TRBD1 (6 bases). CDR1 is SEHNR, CDR2 FQNEAQ, per germline (reference sequence). The V end lost 5 bases, the J end lost 3 bases, and 9 bases lay between the germline ends. This CDR3 comprises 13 residues. CDR3 nucleotides: TGTGCCAGCAGCCTGGGGGCGACAGATACGCAGTATTTT. It encodes CASSLGATDTQYF.

This clone was counted only a few times. The chain is built from TRBV29-1 and TRBJ2-2; weak D call: TRBD2 (5 bases). The CDR3 sequence is 16 residues long. Trimming cost V 3 bases and J 4 bases, with 18 bases left between them. Germline V gene data show CDR1 as SQVTM and CDR2 as ANQGSEA. CDR3: CSVEVGSHRGTGELFF. The CDR3 region has the DNA TGCAGCGTTGAGGTGGGGAGTCACCGGGGCACCGGGGAGCTGTTTTTT.

The J gene is TRBJ2-7, the V gene TRBV3-1 (or the pseudogene TRBV3-2); no clear D gene. This CDR3 comprises 14 residues. Germline CDR1 is LGHDT and CDR2 is YNNKEL (reference sequence). The V end was cut by 0 bases, the J end by 3 bases, with 9 bases between. DNA for the CDR3: TGTGCCAGCAGCCAAGATCCAAACAGCTACGAGCAGTACTTC. As protein: CASSQDPNSYEQYF.

The V call is TRBV5-4, the J call TRBJ1-1; 7 bases line up with TRBD1. There are 14 residues in the CDR3. Germline-derived CDR1 and CDR2 are SGHNT and YYREEE (reference sequence). The V gene end was trimmed by 4 bases and the J gene end by 8 bases; junction bases not matched to a gene: 11. CDR3 region: CASSPGTAIPEAFF. Written as DNA, the CDR3 is TGTGCCAGCAGCCCCGGGACAGCTATACCCGAAGCTTTCTTT.

This sequence joins TRBV9 and TRBJ1-1; maybe TRBD1 (6 bases). Germline assignment: CDR1 SGDLS and CDR2 YYNGEE. V was clipped by 6 bases and J by 2 bases, with 29 bases between them. This CDR3 is built from 19 residues. CDR3 in amino acids: CASTGGGAGHTPLNTEAFF. CDR3 nucleotides: TGTGCCAGCACCGGTGGGGGGGCAGGGCACACTCCCCTAAACACTGAAGCTTTCTTT.

This clone was counted once. The identical CDR3 is also encoded by other nucleotide sequences in the sample. The V and J genes are TRBV9 and TRBJ2-6; a weak D match, TRBD1 (5 bases). There are 16 residues in the CDR3. Trimming took off 3 bases at V and 1 base at J, with 11 bases between the two ends. Germline-derived CDR1 and CDR2 are SGDLS and YYNGEE. The CDR3 nucleotides are TGTGCCAGCAGCGGACCCTACAGGTCTGGGGCCAACGTCCTGACTTTC. Translated, it gives CASSGPYRSGANVLTF.

The V call is TRBV29-1, the J call TRBJ1-3, with TRBD1 matching 7 bases. Germline V gives CDR1 SQVTM, CDR2 ANQGSEA. The CDR3 totals 15 residues. V was pared by 5 bases and J by 2 bases, with 9 bases of the junction left unmatched. CDR3 loop: CSVLKPGGPGNTIYF. The CDR3 nucleotides are TGCAGCGTTCTGAAACCAGGGGGACCTGGAAACACCATATATTTT.

This chain joins TRBV29-1 and TRBJ1-4; no clear D. From germline, CDR1 is SQVTM and CDR2 ANQGSEA. V lost 5 bases and J 2 bases, leaving 18 bases between the germline ends. The CDR3 is 16 amino acids. The CDR3: CSVFVGSGITNEKLFF. The CDR3 nucleotides read TGCAGCGTTTTTGTGGGGAGCGGGATTACTAATGAAAAACTGTTTTTT.

The chain uses TRBV2 and TRBJ1-6; D gene uncertain. The V gene lost 5 bases and the J gene lost 4 bases, with 15 bases spanning the gap. The CDR3 is made up of 16 amino acids. Germline V gene lookup returns CDR1 SNHLY and CDR2 FYNNEI. The CDR3 spells CASSQRRAEYNSPLHF. The DNA for the CDR3 is TGTGCCAGCAGTCAGAGGAGGGCGGAATATAATTCACCCCTCCACTTT.

The chain combines TRBV6-5 with TRBJ2-1, with 11 positions matching TRBD1. Germline V gene data show CDR1 as MNHEY and CDR2 as SVGAGI. CDR3 length equals 15 residues. V lost 5 bases to trimming and J lost 8 bases; unmatched junction nucleotides: 8. The CDR3 region has the DNA TGTGCCAGCAGTACCGGGACAGGGGGAGCTGATGAGCAGTTCTTC. Protein sequence: CASSTGTGGADEQFF.

The rearrangement links TRBV4-1 to TRBJ1-5; possibly TRBD1 for D (6 bases). The V gene's germline CDR1 is MGHRA and CDR2 YSYEKL. This CDR3 region has 15 residues. Trimming took 6 bases from V and 2 from J, leaving 14 bases between them. This chain's CDR3 is CASRYRVGGNQPQHF. The DNA for the CDR3 is TGCGCCAGCAGGTACAGGGTGGGGGGCAATCAGCCCCAGCATTTT.

The genes are TRBV2 and TRBJ2-5; the D gene is possibly TRBD1 (6 bases). CDR1 and CDR2 (germline): SNHLY, FYNNEI. This CDR3 spans 14 amino acids. V gave up 7 bases and J gave up 0 bases, with 12 bases separating them. The CDR3 sequence is CASTRDIDQETQYF. The CDR3 DNA reads TGTGCCAGCACCCGGGACATCGACCAAGAGACCCAGTACTTC.

J is TRBJ1-2 and V is TRBV28; D is possibly TRBD1 (5 bases). This CDR3 spans 13 amino acids. Germline assignment: CDR1 MDHEN and CDR2 SYDVKM. The V end was cut by 6 bases, the J end by 1 base, with 9 bases between. The CDR3 nucleotides read TGTGCCAGCAGCCCGGGACTTAACTATGGCTACACCTTC. Its translation is CASSPGLNYGYTF.

This chain links TRBV5-1 with TRBJ1-4, with 10 bases that match TRBD1. Per the germline V gene, CDR1 is SGHRS and CDR2 is YFSETQ. The CDR3 consists of 16 residues. J lost 10 bases, V lost 4 bases, and 13 bases had no gene match. CDR3: CASSAGTGEFGGKLFF. In DNA form, the CDR3 reads TGCGCCAGCAGCGCCGGGACAGGGGAATTCGGCGGAAAACTGTTTTTT.

In nucleotides, the CDR3 is TGTGCCAGCAGTCCTTCGTTTTTCAGCGCAGAGACCCAGTACTTC. Translation: CASSPSFFSAETQYF. V is TRBV7-2 and J is TRBJ2-5; D ambiguous. CDR1 SGHTA and CDR2 FQGNSA come from the germline V gene. This CDR3 is 15 amino acids long. Trimming cost V 6 bases and J 4 bases, with 18 bases left between them. The full variable domain, in which reference TRBV7-2 and TRBJ2-5 provide the parts outside the CDR3, is GAGVSQSPSNKVTEKGKDVELRCDPISGHTALYWYRQSLGQGLEFLIYFQGNSAPDKSGLPSDRFSAERTGGSVSTLTIQRTQQEDSAVYLCASSPSFFSAETQYFGPGTRLLVL.

The rearrangement uses TRBV28 and TRBJ2-5; TRBD1 aligns across 7 bases. Germline V gives CDR1 MDHEN, CDR2 SYDVKM. This CDR3 is 24 amino acids long. V was pared by 4 bases and J by 5 bases, with 37 bases of the junction left unmatched. CDR3 in DNA: TGTGCCAGCAGTTCTAGACTTACGGGACAGAGAGCCATAAGGAAGGGGCCGCGGCGGGAGACCCAGTACTTC. Translated, it gives CASSSRLTGQRAIRKGPRRETQYF.

The J gene is TRBJ1-2, the V gene TRBV2, with D perhaps TRBD1 (6 bases). V was trimmed by 2 bases and J by 8 bases, leaving 15 bases between them. The CDR3 is 14 amino acids. Germline V gene sequence: CDR1 SNHLY, CDR2 FYNNEI. The CDR3 protein is CASSETGSIQGYTF. The DNA for the CDR3 is TGTGCCAGCAGTGAAACAGGGAGTATACAGGGCTACACCTTC.

V and J are TRBV5-1 and TRBJ2-1, with a possible D match to TRBD1 (5 bases). The CDR3 contains 15 residues. With 4 bases removed from V and 7 bases from J, the gap between germline ends came to 18 bases. The germline gives CDR1 SGHRS, CDR2 YFSETQ. CDR3 DNA: TGCGCCAGCAGCCAAGGGGTTCCGGAATCAAATGAGCAGTTCTTC. Amino acid sequence: CASSQGVPESNEQFF.

This chain connects TRBV9 to TRBJ1-2; TRBD1 agrees at 9 bases. Germline V gene data show CDR1 as SGDLS and CDR2 as YYNGEE. The CDR3 sequence is 15 residues long. Trimming removed 3 bases from V and 5 bases from J; junction bases left unmatched: 8. CDR3 coding DNA: TGTGCCAGCAGCGCGAGGACAGGGGAGGGGTATGGCTACACCTTC. Translating it yields CASSARTGEGYGYTF.

The rearrangement links TRBV7-9 to TRBJ2-2, with D possibly matching TRBD2 (6 bases). CDR3 length equals 16 residues. V was cut by 6 bases and J by 4 bases, with 18 bases left in between. The germline V gene has CDR1 SEHNR and CDR2 FQNEAQ (reference sequence). The CDR3 is CASSHSGGATTGELFF. The CDR3 DNA sequence: TGTGCCAGCAGTCATTCCGGGGGTGCTACCACCGGGGAGCTGTTTTTT. Together with reference TRBV7-9 and TRBJ2-2, the CDR3 gives the full variable domain: DTGVSQNPRHKITKRGQNVTFRCDPISEHNRLYWYRQTLGQGPEFLTYFQNEAQLEKSRLLSDRFSAERPKGSFSTLEIQRTEQGDSAMYLCASSHSGGATTGELFFGEGSRLTVL.

The chain combines TRBV27 with TRBJ2-7; 9 nucleotides match TRBD1. Germline V gene data show CDR1 as MNHEY and CDR2 as SMNVEV (reference sequence). V gave up 3 bases and J gave up 4 bases; unmatched junction bases: 4. The CDR3 has 14 residues. Written as DNA, the CDR3 is TGTGCCAGCAGTTTTGGGACAGGGCTGTACGAGCAGTACTTC. Protein product: CASSFGTGLYEQYF.

The gene calls are TRBV28 and TRBJ1-2; D perhaps matches TRBD1 (5 bases). CDR3 length: 15 amino acids. Germline V CDR1 and CDR2: MDHEN, SYDVKM. Trimming took off 6 bases at V and 3 bases at J, with 17 bases between the two ends. CDR3 coding DNA: TGTGCCAGCAGAATCCCGGGGGGAGACGACTATGGCTACACCTTC. This sequence encodes CASRIPGGDDYGYTF.

V is TRBV9 and J is TRBJ2-3; no reliable D call. From germline, CDR1 is SGDLS and CDR2 YYNGEE. The CDR3 is 16 amino acids. Trimming left V 0 bases short and J 2 bases short, with 13 bases between. CDR3 nucleotides: TGTGCCAGCAGCGTAGGTAGCTCCGACCTCACAGATACGCAGTATTTT. It codes for CASSVGSSDLTDTQYF. Complete variable domain (other parts from reference TRBV9 and TRBJ2-3): DSGVTQTPKHLITATGQRVTLRCSPRSGDLSVYWYQQSLDQGLQFLIQYYNGEERAKGNILERFSAQQFPDLHSELNLSSLELGDSALYFCASSVGSSDLTDTQYFGPGTRLTVL.

DNA for the CDR3: TGCGCCAGCATTGGCAGCGTCAACACTGAAGCTTTCTTT. As protein: CASIGSVNTEAFF. The gene calls are TRBV5-1 and TRBJ1-1; no reliable D call. The germline V and J ends were trimmed by 6 bases and 2 bases, with 11 bases remaining between them. CDR3 length: 13 amino acids. Germline CDR1 is SGHRS and CDR2 is YFSETQ.

The J gene is TRBJ1-1, the V gene TRBV10-1; no definite D call. Trimming pared 0 bases from V and 11 bases from J, leaving 10 bases between. This CDR3 spans 12 amino acids. CDR1 and CDR2 from the germline V gene are WNHNN and SYGVQD (reference sequence). CDR3 sequence reads: CASSESAVGAFF. In nucleotides, the CDR3 is TGCGCCAGCAGTGAGTCAGCGGTTGGGGCTTTCTTT.

The chain uses TRBV29-1 and TRBJ2-3; 8 bases are a match to TRBD2. The CDR3 is made up of 15 amino acids. Germline values: CDR1 SQVTM, CDR2 ANQGSEA. After removal of 0 bases from V and 5 bases from J, the junction contained 7 bases not matched to a gene. DNA of the CDR3: TGCAGCGTTGAAGATCGAACGGGGGGGCAAGATACGCAGTATTTT. It is translated as CSVEDRTGGQDTQYF.

In this sample, this clone turned up a few times. The rearrangement joins TRBV11-3 to TRBJ2-1; TRBD1 agrees at 7 bases. This CDR3 is 13 amino acids long. From germline, CDR1 is SGHNT and CDR2 YENEEA. With 3 bases clipped from V and 12 bases from J, the junction kept 8 bases outside the gene matches. This chain's CDR3 is CASSLGTRDRQFF. In nucleotides, the CDR3 is TGTGCCAGCAGCTTGGGCACACGGGACAGGCAGTTCTTC.